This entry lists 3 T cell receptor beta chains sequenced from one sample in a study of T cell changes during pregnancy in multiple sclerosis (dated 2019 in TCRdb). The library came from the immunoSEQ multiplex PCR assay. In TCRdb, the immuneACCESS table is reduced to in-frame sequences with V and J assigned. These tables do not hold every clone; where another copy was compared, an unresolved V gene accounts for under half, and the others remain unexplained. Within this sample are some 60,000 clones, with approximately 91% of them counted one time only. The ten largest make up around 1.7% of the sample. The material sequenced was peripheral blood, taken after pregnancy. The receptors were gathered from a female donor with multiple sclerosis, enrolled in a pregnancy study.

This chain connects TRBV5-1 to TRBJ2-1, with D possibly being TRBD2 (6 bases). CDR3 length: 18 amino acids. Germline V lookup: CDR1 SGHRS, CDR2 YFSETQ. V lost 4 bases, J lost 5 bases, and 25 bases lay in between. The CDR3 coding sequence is TGCGCCAGCAGCAAGAATTTCCGGGACTCCCGCTTGGACAATGAGCAGTTCTTC. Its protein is CASSKNFRDSRLDNEQFF.

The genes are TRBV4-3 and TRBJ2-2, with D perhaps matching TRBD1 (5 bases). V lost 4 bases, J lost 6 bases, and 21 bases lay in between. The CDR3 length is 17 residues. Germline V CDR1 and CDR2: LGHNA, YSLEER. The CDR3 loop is CASSPYQGAARPGELFF. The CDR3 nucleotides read TGCGCCAGCAGCCCATACCAAGGGGCAGCCCGTCCCGGGGAGCTGTTTTTT.

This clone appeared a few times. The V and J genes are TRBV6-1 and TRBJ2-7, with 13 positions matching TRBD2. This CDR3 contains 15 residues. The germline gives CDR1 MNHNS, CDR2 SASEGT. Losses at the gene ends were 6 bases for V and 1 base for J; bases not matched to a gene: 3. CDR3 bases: TGTGCCAGCAGCCAGGGACTAGCGGGGTCCTACGAGCAGTACTTC. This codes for CASSQGLAGSYEQYF.